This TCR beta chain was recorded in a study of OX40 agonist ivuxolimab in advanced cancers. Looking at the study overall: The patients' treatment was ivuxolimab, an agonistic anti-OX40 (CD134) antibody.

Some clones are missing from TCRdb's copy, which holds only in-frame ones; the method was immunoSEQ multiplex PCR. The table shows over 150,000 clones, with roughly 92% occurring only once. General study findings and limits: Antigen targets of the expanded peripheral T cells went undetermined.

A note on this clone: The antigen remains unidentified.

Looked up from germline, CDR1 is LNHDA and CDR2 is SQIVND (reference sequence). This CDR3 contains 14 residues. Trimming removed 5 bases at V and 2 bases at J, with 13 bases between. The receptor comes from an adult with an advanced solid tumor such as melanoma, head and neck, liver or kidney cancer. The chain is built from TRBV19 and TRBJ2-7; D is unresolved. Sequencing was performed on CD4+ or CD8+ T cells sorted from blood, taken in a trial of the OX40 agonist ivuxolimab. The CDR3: CASSPRAFPYEQYF. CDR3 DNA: TGTGCCAGTAGTCCCCGGGCCTTTCCCTACGAGCAGTACTTC.